These T cell receptor beta chains were read from a single sample in a study of T-cell memory formation after mild COVID-19. TCRdb recomputed calls from the 5' RACE reads with MiXCR, one row per CDR3 protein. In the table there are 250,000 to 350,000 distinct CDR3 sequences, 15% to 20% of which are singletons. The sequencing input was PBMCs or a T cell subset sorted from them (not recorded which). The receptors were gathered from a man aged 18 to 30 who had mild COVID-19 (a few samples of this study predate the infection). Cell type and time point are not known. CDR3s include the opening cysteine and the closing phenylalanine or tryptophan. The D gene is left open where the match is weak.

V gene,D gene,CDR3 protein
TRBV10-2,NA,CASNPGYEAFF
TRBV7-9,NA,CASSLEGVGELFF
TRBV7-2,TRBD2,CASSYNSGGAGELFF
TRBV20-1,TRBD1,CSARRQGQWPQHF
TRBV4-1,NA,CASSQAHSIAYEQYF
TRBV9,NA,CASSVSLGETQYF
TRBV9,NA,CASSVGIHHGDEQFF
TRBV7-2,TRBD1,CASEWAGGASWGEQYF
TRBV4-1,TRBD2,CASSQDPSGGVNEQFF
TRBV2,NA,CASSEQGSYNSPLHF
TRBV5-4,NA,CASSSDGYTDTQYF
TRBV20-1,NA,CSARWGVNNSPLHF
TRBV5-1,TRBD1,CASSQNRQGNTEAFF
TRBV10-3,TRBD2,CAISEHGGGQETQYF
TRBV4-2,TRBD2,CASSLTSSGGVSTDTQYF
TRBV4-3,NA,CASSQERSGAGAEQYF
TRBV20-1,TRBD1,CSARDRQGKAEAFF
TRBV7-6,NA,CASSHRGLFTDTQYF
TRBV11-3,TRBD1,CASSPTSRQGWYPYNSPLHF
TRBV5-1,NA,CASSGGTGSNEQFF
TRBV5-6,NA,CASRRQLNYGYTF
TRBV5-1,NA,CASIGGPGPSYNEQFF
TRBV7-9,TRBD1,CASSLTGQGTEAFF
TRBV6-2/TRBV6-3,NA,CASSKTGLSYEQYF
TRBV12-3/TRBV12-4,NA,CASSFPETQYF
TRBV9,TRBD1,CASSVGGTADTEAFF
TRBV4-3,TRBD2,CASRLAGGAGELFF
TRBV6-2/TRBV6-3,TRBD1,CASSQDRLNQPQHF
TRBV18,NA,CASSPPGTQNSPLHF
TRBV6-5,NA,CASSDDITGNTEAFF
TRBV7-2,NA,CASSLVYTDTQYF
TRBV20-1,NA,CSAISRADGVTEAFF
TRBV5-5,NA,CASGAGSPILYGYTF
TRBV6-1,TRBD2,CASSGLAGGETQYF
TRBV5-6,NA,CASSFDRSEKLFF
TRBV10-2,NA,CASTQAGNTEAFF
TRBV27,NA,CASSWGRFYGYTF